Ten or more counts support the clone carrying this T cell receptor (beta chain). This entry belongs to a study of T cell repertoires in cytomegalovirus infection. The CDR3 runs to 17 residues. Germline CDR1 SGHTA, CDR2 FQGTGA. The germline V and J ends were trimmed by 5 bases and 1 base, with 17 bases remaining between them. TCRdb fed the reads into MiXCR, producing one record per CDR3 protein. The data contain 270,000 or so distinct CDR3 sequences, approximately 17% of them singletons. V gene TRBV7-3 combines with J gene TRBJ2-2; TRBD2 might be the D (5 bases). The sequence was obtained from a human donor in good health (CMV status not recorded). Some clones in this sample may be carry-over from other donors' samples. Sequencing was done on a sample of CD8+ T cells from PBMCs. CDR3 nucleotide sequence: TGTGCCAGCAGCCCTACCCGGGGTAGGATGAACACCGGGGAGCTGTTTTTT. It specifies CASSPTRGRMNTGELFF. The complete variable domain, with remaining parts taken from reference TRBV7-3 and TRBJ2-2, reads GAGVSQTPSNKVTEKGKYVELRCDPISGHTALYWYRQSLGQGPEFLIYFQGTGAADDSGLPNDRFFAVRPEGSVSTLKIQRTERGDSAVYLCASSPTRGRMNTGELFFGEGSRLTVL.